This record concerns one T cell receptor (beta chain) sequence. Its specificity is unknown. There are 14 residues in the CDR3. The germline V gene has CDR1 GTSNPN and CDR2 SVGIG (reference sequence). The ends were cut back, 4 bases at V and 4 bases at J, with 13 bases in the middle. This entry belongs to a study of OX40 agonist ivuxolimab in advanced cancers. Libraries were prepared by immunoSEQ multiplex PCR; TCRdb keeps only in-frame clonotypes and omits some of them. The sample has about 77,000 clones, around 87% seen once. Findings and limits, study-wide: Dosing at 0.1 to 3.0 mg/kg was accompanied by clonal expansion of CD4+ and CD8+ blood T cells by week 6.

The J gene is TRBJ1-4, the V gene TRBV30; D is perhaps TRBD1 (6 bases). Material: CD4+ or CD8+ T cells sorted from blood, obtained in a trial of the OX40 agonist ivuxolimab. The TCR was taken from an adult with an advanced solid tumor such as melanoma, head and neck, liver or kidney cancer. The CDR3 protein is CAWNWGGGNEKLFF. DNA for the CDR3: TGTGCCTGGAACTGGGGGGGCGGTAATGAAAAACTGTTTTTT.